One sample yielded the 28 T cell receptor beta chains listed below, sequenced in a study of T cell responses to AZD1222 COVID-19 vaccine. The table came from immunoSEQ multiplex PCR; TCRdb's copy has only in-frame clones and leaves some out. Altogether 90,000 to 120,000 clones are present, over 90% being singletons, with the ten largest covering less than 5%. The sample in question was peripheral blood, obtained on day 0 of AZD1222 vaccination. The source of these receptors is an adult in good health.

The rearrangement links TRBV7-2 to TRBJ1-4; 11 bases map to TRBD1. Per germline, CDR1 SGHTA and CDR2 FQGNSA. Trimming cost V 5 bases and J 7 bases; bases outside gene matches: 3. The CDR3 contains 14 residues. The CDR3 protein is CASSPGQGGEKLFF. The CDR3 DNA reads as TGTGCCAGCAGCCCGGGACAGGGGGGTGAAAAACTGTTTTTT.

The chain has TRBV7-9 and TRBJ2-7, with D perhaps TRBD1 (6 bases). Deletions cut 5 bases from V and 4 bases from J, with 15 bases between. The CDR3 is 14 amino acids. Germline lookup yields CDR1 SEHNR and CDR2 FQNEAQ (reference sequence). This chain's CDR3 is CASSKAGARYEQYF. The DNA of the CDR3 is TGTGCCAGCAGCAAAGCAGGGGCGAGATACGAGCAGTACTTC.

The chain's CDR3 is CASSRLQEQFF. In nucleotides, the CDR3 is TGTGCCAGCAGTCGACTACAGGAGCAGTTCTTC. V and J are TRBV6-5 and TRBJ2-1; possible D gene TRBD2, 5 bases. This CDR3 has 11 residues. Germline V lookup: CDR1 MNHEY, CDR2 SVGAGI. Trimming shortened V by 5 bases and J by 10 bases, and 9 bases separated the two germline ends.

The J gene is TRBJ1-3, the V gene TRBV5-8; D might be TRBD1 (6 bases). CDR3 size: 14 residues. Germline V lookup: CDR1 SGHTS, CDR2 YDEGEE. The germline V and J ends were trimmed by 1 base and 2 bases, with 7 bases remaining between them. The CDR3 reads CASSLYRAGNTIYF. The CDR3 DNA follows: TGTGCCAGCAGCTTGTACAGGGCTGGAAACACCATATATTTT. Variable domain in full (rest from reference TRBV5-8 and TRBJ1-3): EAGVTQSPTHLIKTRGQQATLRCSPISGHTSVYWYQQALGLGLQFLLWYDEGEERNRGNFPPRFSGRQFPNYSSELNVNALELEDSALYLCASSLYRAGNTIYFGEGSWLTVV.

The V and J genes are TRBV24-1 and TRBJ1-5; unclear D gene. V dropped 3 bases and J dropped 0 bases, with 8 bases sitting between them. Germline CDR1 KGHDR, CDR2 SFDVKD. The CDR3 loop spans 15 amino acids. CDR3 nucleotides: TGTGCCACCAGTGATCACAAGGATAGCAATCAGCCCCAGCATTTT. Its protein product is CATSDHKDSNQPQHF.

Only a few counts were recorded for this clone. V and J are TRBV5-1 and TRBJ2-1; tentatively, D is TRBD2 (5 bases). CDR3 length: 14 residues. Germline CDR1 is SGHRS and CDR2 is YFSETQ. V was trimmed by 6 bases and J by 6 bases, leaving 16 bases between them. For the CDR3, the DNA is TGCGCCAGCATCCCCTTGTGGGAGTGCAATGAGCAGTTCTTC. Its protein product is CASIPLWECNEQFF. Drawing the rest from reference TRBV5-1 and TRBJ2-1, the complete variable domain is KAGVTQTPRYLIKTRGQQVTLSCSPISGHRSVSWYQQTPGQGLQFLFEYFSETQRNKGNFPGRFSGRQFSNSRSEMNVSTLELGDSALYLCASIPLWECNEQFFGPGTRLTVL.

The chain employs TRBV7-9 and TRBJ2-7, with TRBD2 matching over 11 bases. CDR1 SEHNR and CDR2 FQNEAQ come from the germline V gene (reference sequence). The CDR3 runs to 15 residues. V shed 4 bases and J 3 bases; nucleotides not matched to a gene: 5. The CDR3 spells CASSSGTSGIYEQYF. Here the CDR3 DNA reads TGTGCCAGCAGCTCCGGGACTAGCGGAATCTACGAGCAGTACTTC.

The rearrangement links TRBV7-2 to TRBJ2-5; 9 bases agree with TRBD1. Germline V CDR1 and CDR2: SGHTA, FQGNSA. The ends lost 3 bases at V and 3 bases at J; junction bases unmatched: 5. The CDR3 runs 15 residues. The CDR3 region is CASSFSGTGKETQYF. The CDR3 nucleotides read TGTGCCAGCAGCTTCTCCGGGACAGGGAAAGAGACCCAGTACTTC.

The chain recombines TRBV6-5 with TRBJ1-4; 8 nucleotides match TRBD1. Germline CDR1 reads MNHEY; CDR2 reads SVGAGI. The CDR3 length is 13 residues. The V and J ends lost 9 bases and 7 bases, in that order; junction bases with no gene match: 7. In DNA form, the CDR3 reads TGTGCCAGAACGGACAGGGTGGGTGAAAAACTGTTTTTT. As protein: CARTDRVGEKLFF.

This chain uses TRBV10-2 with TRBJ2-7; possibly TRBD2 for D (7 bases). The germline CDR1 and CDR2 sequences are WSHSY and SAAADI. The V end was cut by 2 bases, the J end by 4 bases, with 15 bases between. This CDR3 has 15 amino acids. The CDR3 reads CASSEGRGLTYEQYF. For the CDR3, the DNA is TGCGCCAGCAGTGAGGGGCGGGGGCTCACTTACGAGCAGTACTTC.

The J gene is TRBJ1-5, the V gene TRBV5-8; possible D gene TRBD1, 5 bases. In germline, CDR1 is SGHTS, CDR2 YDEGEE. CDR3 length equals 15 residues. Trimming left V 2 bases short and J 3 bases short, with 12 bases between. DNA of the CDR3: TGTGCCAGCAGCTTAGGTCTGACAGACAATCAGCCCCAGCATTTT. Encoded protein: CASSLGLTDNQPQHF.

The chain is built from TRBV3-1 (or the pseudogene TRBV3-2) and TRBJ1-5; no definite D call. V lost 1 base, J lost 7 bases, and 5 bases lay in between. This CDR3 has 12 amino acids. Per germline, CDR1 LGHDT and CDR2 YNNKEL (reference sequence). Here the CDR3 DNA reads TGTGCCAGCAGCCAAGGCCGGCAGCCCCAGCATTTT. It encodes CASSQGRQPQHF.

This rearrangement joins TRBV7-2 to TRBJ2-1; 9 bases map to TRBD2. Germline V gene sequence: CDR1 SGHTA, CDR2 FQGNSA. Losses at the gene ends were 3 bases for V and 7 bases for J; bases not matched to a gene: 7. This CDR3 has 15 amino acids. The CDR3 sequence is CASSFRGRAGNEQFF. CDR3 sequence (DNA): TGTGCCAGCAGCTTTCGCGGGAGGGCCGGGAATGAGCAGTTCTTC.

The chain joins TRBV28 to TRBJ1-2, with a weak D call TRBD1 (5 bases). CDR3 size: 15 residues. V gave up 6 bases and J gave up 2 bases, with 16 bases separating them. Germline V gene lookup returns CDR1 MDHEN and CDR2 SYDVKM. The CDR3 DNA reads TGTGCCAGCAGACTTTGGAGTGGGGGAAACTATGGCTACACCTTC. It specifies CASRLWSGGNYGYTF.

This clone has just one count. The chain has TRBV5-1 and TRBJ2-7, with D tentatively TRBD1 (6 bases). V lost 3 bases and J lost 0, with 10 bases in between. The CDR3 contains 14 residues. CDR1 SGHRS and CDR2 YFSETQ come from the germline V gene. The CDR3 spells CASSYRGSSYEQYF. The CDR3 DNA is TGCGCCAGCAGCTATAGGGGGAGCTCCTACGAGCAGTACTTC. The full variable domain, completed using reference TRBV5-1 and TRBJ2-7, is KAGVTQTPRYLIKTRGQQVTLSCSPISGHRSVSWYQQTPGQGLQFLFEYFSETQRNKGNFPGRFSGRQFSNSRSEMNVSTLELGDSALYLCASSYRGSSYEQYFGPGTRLTVT.

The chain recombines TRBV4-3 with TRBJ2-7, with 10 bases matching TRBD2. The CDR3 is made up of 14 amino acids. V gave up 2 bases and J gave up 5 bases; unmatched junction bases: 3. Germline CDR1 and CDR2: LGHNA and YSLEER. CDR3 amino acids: CASSQRTSGHEQYF. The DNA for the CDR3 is TGCGCCAGCAGCCAACGGACTAGCGGTCACGAGCAGTACTTC.

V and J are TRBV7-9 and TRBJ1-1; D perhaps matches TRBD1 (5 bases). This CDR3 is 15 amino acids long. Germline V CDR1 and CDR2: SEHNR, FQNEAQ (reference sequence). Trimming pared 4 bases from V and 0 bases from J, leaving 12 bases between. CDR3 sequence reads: CASSSLGGVNTEAFF. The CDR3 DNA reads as TGTGCCAGCAGCTCCCTGGGGGGAGTGAACACTGAAGCTTTCTTT.

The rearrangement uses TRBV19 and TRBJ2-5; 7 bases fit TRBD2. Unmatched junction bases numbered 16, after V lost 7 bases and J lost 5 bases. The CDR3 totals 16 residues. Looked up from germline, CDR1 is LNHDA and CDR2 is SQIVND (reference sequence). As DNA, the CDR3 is TGTGCCAGTACGGTTACCGGCGGGAGTCTTGTGGAGACCCAGTACTTC. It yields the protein CASTVTGGSLVETQYF.

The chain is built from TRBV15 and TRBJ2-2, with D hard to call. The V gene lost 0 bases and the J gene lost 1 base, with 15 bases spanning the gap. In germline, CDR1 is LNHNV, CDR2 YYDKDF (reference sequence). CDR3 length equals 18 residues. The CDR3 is CATSRDQFRQVNTGELFF. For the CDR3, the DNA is TGTGCCACCAGCAGAGATCAGTTTAGGCAGGTGAACACCGGGGAGCTGTTTTTT.

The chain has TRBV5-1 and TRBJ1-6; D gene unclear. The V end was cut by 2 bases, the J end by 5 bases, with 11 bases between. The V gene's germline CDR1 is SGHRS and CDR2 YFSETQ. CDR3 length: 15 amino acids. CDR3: CASSFSAANNSPLHF. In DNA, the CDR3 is TGCGCCAGCAGCTTCAGCGCGGCGAATAATTCACCCCTCCACTTT. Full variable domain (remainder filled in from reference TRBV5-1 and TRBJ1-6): KAGVTQTPRYLIKTRGQQVTLSCSPISGHRSVSWYQQTPGQGLQFLFEYFSETQRNKGNFPGRFSGRQFSNSRSEMNVSTLELGDSALYLCASSFSAANNSPLHFGNGTRLTVT.

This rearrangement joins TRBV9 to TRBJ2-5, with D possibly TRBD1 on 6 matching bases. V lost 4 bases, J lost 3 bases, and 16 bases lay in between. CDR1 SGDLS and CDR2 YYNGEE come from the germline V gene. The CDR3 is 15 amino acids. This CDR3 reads CASSITPRTEETQYF. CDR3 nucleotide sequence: TGTGCCAGCAGCATCACCCCCCGGACAGAAGAGACCCAGTACTTC.

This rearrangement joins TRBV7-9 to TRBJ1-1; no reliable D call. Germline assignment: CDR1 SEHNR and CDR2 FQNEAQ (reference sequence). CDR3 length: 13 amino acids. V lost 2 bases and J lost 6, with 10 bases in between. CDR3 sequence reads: CASSLPRAAEAFF. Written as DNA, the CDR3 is TGTGCCAGCAGCTTACCCCGTGCCGCTGAAGCTTTCTTT.

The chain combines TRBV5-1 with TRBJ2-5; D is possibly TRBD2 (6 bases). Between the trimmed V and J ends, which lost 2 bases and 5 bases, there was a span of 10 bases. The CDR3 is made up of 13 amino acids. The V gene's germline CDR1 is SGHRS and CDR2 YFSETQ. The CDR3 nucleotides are TGCGCCAGCAGCTTAACGACTAGGGAGACCCAGTACTTC. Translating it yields CASSLTTRETQYF.

CDR3 DNA sequence: TGTGCCAGCGGAGGACAGAGTAACACCGGGGAGCTGTTTTTT. Its protein product is CASGGQSNTGELFF. This chain links TRBV2 with TRBJ2-2, with D perhaps TRBD1 (6 bases). The CDR3 has 14 amino acids. In germline, CDR1 is SNHLY, CDR2 FYNNEI. Trimming pared 8 bases from V and 2 bases from J, leaving 12 bases between.

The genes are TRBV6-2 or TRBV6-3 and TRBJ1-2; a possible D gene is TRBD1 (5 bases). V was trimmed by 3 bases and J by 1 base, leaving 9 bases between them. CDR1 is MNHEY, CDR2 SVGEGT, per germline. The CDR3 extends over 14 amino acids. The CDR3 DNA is TGTGCCAGCAGTTATGAGGGGATTAACTATGGCTACACCTTC. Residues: CASSYEGINYGYTF.

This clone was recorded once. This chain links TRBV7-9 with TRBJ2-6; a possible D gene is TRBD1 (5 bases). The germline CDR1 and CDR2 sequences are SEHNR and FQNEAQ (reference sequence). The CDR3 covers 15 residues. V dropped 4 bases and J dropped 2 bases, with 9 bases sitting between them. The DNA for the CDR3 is TGTGCCAGCAGCTCACAGGAGACTGGGGCCAACGTCCTGACTTTC. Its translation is CASSSQETGANVLTF.

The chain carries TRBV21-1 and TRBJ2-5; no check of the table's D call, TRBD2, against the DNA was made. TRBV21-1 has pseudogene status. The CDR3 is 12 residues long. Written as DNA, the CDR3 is TGTGCCAGACCTGGGTCGGGAGAGACCCAGTACTTC. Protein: CARPGSGETQYF.

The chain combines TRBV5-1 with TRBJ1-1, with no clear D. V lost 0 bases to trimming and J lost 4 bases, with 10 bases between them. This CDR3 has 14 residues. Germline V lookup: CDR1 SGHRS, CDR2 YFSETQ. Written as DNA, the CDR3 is TGCGCCAGCAGCTTGGCGGGGATTGGCACTGAAGCTTTCTTT. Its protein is CASSLAGIGTEAFF.